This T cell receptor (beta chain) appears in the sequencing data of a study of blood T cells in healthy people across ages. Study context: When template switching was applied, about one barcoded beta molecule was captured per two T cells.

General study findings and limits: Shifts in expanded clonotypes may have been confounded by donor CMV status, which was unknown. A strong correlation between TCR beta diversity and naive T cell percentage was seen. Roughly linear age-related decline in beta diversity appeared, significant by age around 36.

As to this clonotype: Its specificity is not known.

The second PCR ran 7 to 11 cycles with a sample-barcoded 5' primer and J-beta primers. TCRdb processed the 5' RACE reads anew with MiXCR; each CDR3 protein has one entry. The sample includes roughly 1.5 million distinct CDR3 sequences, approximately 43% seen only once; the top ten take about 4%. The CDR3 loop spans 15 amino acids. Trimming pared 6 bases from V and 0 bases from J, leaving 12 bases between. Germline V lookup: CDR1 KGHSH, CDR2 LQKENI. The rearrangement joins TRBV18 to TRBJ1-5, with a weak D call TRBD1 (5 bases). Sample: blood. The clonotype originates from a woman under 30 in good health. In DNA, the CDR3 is TGTGCCAGCTCCCCCGACAGTTATAGCAATCAGCCCCAGCATTTT. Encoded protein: CASSPDSYSNQPQHF.